This T cell receptor beta chain was identified in a study of shared clonotypes between healthy human individuals. Naive CD8 cells lacked CD45RO, underwent positive selection for CCR7 and left out terminally differentiated effector memory CD45RA+ cells. There were no recent acute infections or vaccinations among the donors, who were healthy HIV-negative adults. When replicate PCRs were run on sorted subsets, they used around 0.2 ug DNA, about 30,000 T cell genomes. Per the original methods: Sequence data from immunoSEQ were junction-only and lacked quality scores; consequently, filtering differed. Some clones are missing from TCRdb's copy, which holds only in-frame ones; the method was immunoSEQ multiplex PCR. From that table come the V and J calls and clone size; the DNA was used to work out D and trimming. The table shows 2 million or so clones, with less than 95% occurring only once. Whole-study findings and limits: Clonotypes that were shared across a handful of donors made up approximately 5.1% of naive CD4 clonotypes.

In this sample, this clone turned up once. Its specificity is not known. This CDR3 comprises 16 residues. The germline CDR1 and CDR2 sequences are SEHNR and FQNEAQ (reference sequence). V was trimmed by 5 bases and J by 9 bases, leaving 25 bases between them. Sample: naive CD8+ T cells sorted from blood. The TCR originated in a man in his late teens or twenties in good health. The chain couples TRBV7-9 to TRBJ2-5; D might be TRBD2 (5 bases). In DNA, the CDR3 is TGTGCCAGCAGCCGATTCGAAAGGCCCGTTGACGGGGCCCAGTACTTC. It codes for CASSRFERPVDGAQYF.